A single sample gave rise to the 28 T cell receptor beta chains below, sequenced in a study of tumor and adjacent non-tumor tissue in lung cancer. The library came from three nested PCR rounds adapted from ARM-PCR protocols. MiXCR, applied by TCRdb to the multiplex PCR reads, yields one record per CDR3 protein. This table has some 100,000 distinct CDR3 sequences, less than 85% appearing once. No cell sorting was done before RNA was extracted from the tissue. Distant lung tissue was collected more than 3 cm away from the tumor edge. Sequenced material: distant non-tumor lung tissue. The receptor set was obtained from a man in his sixties with small cell lung cancer.

The V call is TRBV5-8, the J call TRBJ2-7; no clear D. Per germline, CDR1 SGHTS and CDR2 YDEGEE. The CDR3 covers 13 residues. CDR3 nucleotide sequence: TGTACCAGCAGCTTGGATTCTCTAGGCGAGCAGTACGTC. This encodes CTSSLDSLGEQYV.

A word on this clonotype: At one boundary the junction diverges from the germline segment, which might be a read error. The rearrangement uses TRBV25-1 and TRBJ1-6, with D unclear. CDR1 and CDR2 (germline): MGHDK, SYGVNS. CDR3 length equals 15 residues. The CDR3 sequence: CASNPADGRDSHLHF. The CDR3 nucleotides read TGTGCCAGCAATCCTGCAGACGGGCGGGATTCACACCTCCACTTT. The variable domain in full, completed from reference TRBV25-1 and TRBJ1-6, reads EADIYQTPRYLVIGTGKKITLECSQTMGHDKMYWYQQDPGMELHLIHYSYGVNSTEKGDLSSESTVSRIRTEHFPLTLESARPSHTSQYLCASNPADGRDSHLHFGNGTRLTVT.

The count of this clonotype is one. This could be a read error, since a much larger clone is one nucleotide away. This sequence joins TRBV7-3 and TRBJ2-1; D is unclear. Germline V lookup: CDR1 SGHTA, CDR2 FQGTGA. This CDR3 spans 16 amino acids. The CDR3 DNA reads TGTGCCAGCAGCTTAGAAACTCGGAGCTCCTACTATGAGCAGTTCTTC. This translates into CASSLETRSSYYEQFF.

This chain joins TRBV6-6 and TRBJ1-5; D not resolved. Trimming cost V 5 bases and J 2 bases, with 10 bases left between them. The CDR3 covers 14 residues. Germline V gene data show CDR1 as MNHNY and CDR2 as SVGAGI (reference sequence). This CDR3 is CASSPAKCNQPQHF. The CDR3 DNA reads TGTGCCAGCAGTCCAGCCAAATGCAATCAGCCCCAGCATTTT.

As regards this clonotype: The junction does not match germline at one end; this may be a read error. This chain links TRBV6-6 with TRBJ2-2, with 12 positions matching TRBD2. The CDR3 runs 17 residues. Germline assignment: CDR1 MNHNY and CDR2 SVGAGI (reference sequence). The CDR3, as DNA: TGTGTCAGCAGTCCAAGACTAGCGGGAGTGGACACGGGGGAGCTGTTTTTT. As protein: CVSSPRLAGVDTGELFF.

This clonotype has at least ten counts. The chain combines TRBV20-1 with TRBJ1-1; 7 nucleotides agree with TRBD1. This CDR3 has 15 residues. Germline lookup yields CDR1 DFQATT and CDR2 SNEGSKA (reference sequence). J was trimmed by 5 bases and V by 0 bases; bases with no gene match: 9. The CDR3 nucleotides read TGCAGTGCTAGAGACCGCAGGGGGGTAGCTACTGAAGCTTTCTTT. Residues: CSARDRRGVATEAFF.

This clonotype is a singleton in its sample. A much larger clonotype is one base distant, so this may be a read error. The chain uses TRBV7-9 and TRBJ1-5; 11 bases map to TRBD1. In germline, CDR1 is SEHNR, CDR2 FQNEAQ (reference sequence). This CDR3 region has 16 residues. CDR3 loop: CASSQGTGGVNQPLHF. CDR3 bases: TGTGCCAGCAGCCAAGGGACAGGGGGTGTAAATCAGCCCCTGCATTTT.

As concerns this clonotype: One end of the junction varies from germline; a read error may be responsible. V is TRBV12-3 or TRBV12-4 and J is TRBJ2-7; D remains ambiguous. The CDR3 extends over 13 amino acids. CDR3 sequence reads: CATSLISTYKQYF. The DNA for the CDR3 is TGTGCCACCAGTTTAATAAGCACCTACAAGCAGTACTTC.

This clonotype showed up just a few times. The chain uses TRBV6-5 and TRBJ2-7; 9 bases map to TRBD1. Germline CDR1 reads MNHEY; CDR2 reads SVGAGI. V shed 2 bases, J shed 1 base, and the junction held 12 bases outside the gene matches. The CDR3 extends over 18 amino acids. The DNA for the CDR3 is TGTGCCAGCAGTTACGGGGACAGGGAAACATCCCCTTCCTACGAGCAGTACGTC. It yields the protein CASSYGDRETSPSYEQYV.

This clonotype was recorded once. The chain carries TRBV20-1 and TRBJ2-1; weak D call: TRBD2 (6 bases). Germline V lookup: CDR1 DFQATT, CDR2 SNEGSKA (reference sequence). The V end lost 6 bases, the J end lost 11 bases, and 17 bases lay between the germline ends. The CDR3 is 12 residues long. CDR3 nucleotide sequence: TGCAGTGCCCCTCAGTGGGGGGATAAGCAGTTCTTC. It is translated as CSAPQWGDKQFF.

This chain joins TRBV13 and TRBJ1-6; D call uncertain. Germline values: CDR1 PRHDT, CDR2 FYEKMQ (reference sequence). The CDR3 is 17 amino acids. The ends were cut back, 11 bases at V and 0 bases at J, with 20 bases in the middle. CDR3 bases: TGTGCCGGCAACCAAAACTACGGAAGCTCCTATAATTCACCCCTCCACTTT. Protein sequence: CAGNQNYGSSYNSPLHF.

Concerning this clonotype: A junction boundary mismatches the germline segment, possibly from a read error. The rearrangement joins TRBV4-1 to TRBJ1-2, with D possibly being TRBD1 (6 bases). The germline V gene encodes CDR1 MGHRA and CDR2 YSYEKL. There are 14 residues in the CDR3. For the CDR3, the DNA is TGCGCCAACAGCCATACCGGGACACGGGATGGCTACACCTTC. Translated, it gives CANSHTGTRDGYTF.

V usage is TRBV4-1 and J usage is TRBJ2-1; D is unresolved. This CDR3 spans 12 amino acids. The V gene lost 3 bases and the J gene lost 13 bases, with 13 bases spanning the gap. Germline V CDR1 and CDR2: MGHRA, YSYEKL. This CDR3 is CASSHVIVNQFF. The DNA of the CDR3 is TGCGCCAGCAGCCACGTTATAGTCAATCAGTTCTTC.

The genes are TRBV11-3 and TRBJ2-7; D tentatively reads TRBD1 or TRBD2 (7 bases each). V lost 3 bases and J lost 7, with 25 bases in between. CDR3 length: 17 residues. CDR1 and CDR2 (germline): SGHNT, YENEEA. In DNA form, the CDR3 reads TGTGCCAGCAGCTTGAGCGGGGACAGCCACACTGTCTATGAGCAGTACTTC. Residues: CASSLSGDSHTVYEQYF.

As regards this clonotype: Possible read error: a much larger clone is one base away. Because the CDR3 is missing its conserved closing phenylalanine or tryptophan, this is likely a read error. V usage is TRBV28 and J usage is TRBJ1-1; D gene ambiguous. The CDR3 runs to 11 residues. Germline loops: CDR1 MDHEN, CDR2 SYDVKM. V shed 7 bases and J shed 5 bases, with 8 bases lying between them. As DNA, the CDR3 is TGTGCCAGCAATCGTTGGACTGAAGCTTTCTGT. It yields the protein CASNRWTEAFC.

Comment on this clonotype: Without the conserved terminal phenylalanine or tryptophan, this CDR3 likely stems from a read error. This chain links TRBV6-6 with TRBJ2-2; unclear D gene. This CDR3 spans 12 amino acids. Per germline, CDR1 MNHNY and CDR2 SVGAGI (reference sequence). CDR3 in amino acids: CAIKTVTVELFI. The CDR3 nucleotides are TGTGCCATCAAGACTGTCACCGTGGAGCTGTTTATT.

Comment on this clonotype: A junction end diverges from the germline sequence, so it may reflect a read error. The CDR3 spells CASSSYNRELAGEERQLF. Here the CDR3 DNA reads TGTGCCAGCAGCTCATATAATCGGGAACTAGCGGGAGAGGAGCGGCAGTTGTTC. The chain employs TRBV11-2 and TRBJ2-1; 11 bases map to TRBD2. The CDR3 is made up of 18 amino acids. CDR1 is SGHAT and CDR2 is FQNNGV in the germline V gene.

About this clonotype: Being one base from a much bigger clone, this may be a read error. The rearrangement links TRBV24-1 to TRBJ2-1; D possibly corresponds to TRBD2 (5 bases). The germline gives CDR1 KGHDR, CDR2 SFDVKD. CDR3 length: 13 amino acids. Trimming cost V 8 bases and J 9 bases, with 16 bases left between them. CDR3 DNA: TGTGCCACCAATGTGGGAGTGAGCGGTGAGCAGTTCTTC. Translated, it gives CATNVGVSGEQFF.

This clonotype occurred many times. The chain links TRBV29-1 to TRBJ1-1; D is unclear. CDR3 length: 13 residues. V was trimmed by 4 bases and J by 8 bases, leaving 17 bases between them. CDR1 and CDR2 (germline): SQVTM, ANQGSEA. The chain's CDR3 is CSVVEAGWSEAFF. In nucleotides, the CDR3 is TGCAGCGTTGTGGAAGCCGGATGGTCGGAAGCTTTCTTT.

On this clonotype: Likely a read error: the CDR3 ends without its conserved phenylalanine or tryptophan. Because the CDR3's place on the DNA is in doubt, the DNA is left out and the CDR3 is given as listed by TCRdb. The chain uses TRBV29-1 and TRBJ2-5; the table's TRBD1 call for D was not verified on the DNA. The CDR3 contains 12 residues when both ends are counted. The germline gives CDR1 SQVTM, CDR2 ANQGSEA. CDR3 amino acids: CSAWGEQETQCS.

This clonotype is a singleton in its sample. For the CDR3, the DNA is TGTGCCAGCCACCGACTAACGGGAGCAAATACGCAGCATTTT. Translated: CASHRLTGANTQHF. The chain employs TRBV11-2 and TRBJ2-3; D is unresolved. The J call could be wrong; TRBJ1-5 is a better fit for the DNA end. CDR3 length: 14 amino acids. CDR1 SGHAT and CDR2 FQNNGV come from the germline V gene.

As concerns this clonotype: A much more abundant neighbour one base away suggests this may be a read error. This chain uses TRBV28 with TRBJ1-2; tentative D call: TRBD1 (5 bases). Germline V gene data show CDR1 as MDHEN and CDR2 as SYDVKM. This CDR3 has 12 amino acids. CDR3 sequence (DNA): TGTACCAGCAGGGAACGGAACTATGGCTACACCTTC. This encodes CTSRERNYGYTF.

The J gene is TRBJ2-1, the V gene TRBV30; maybe TRBD2 (5 bases). Trimming shortened V by 3 bases and J by 9 bases, and 15 bases separated the two germline ends. The CDR3 contains 13 residues. Germline CDR1 is GTSNPN and CDR2 is SVGIG (reference sequence). DNA for the CDR3: TGTGCCTGGAGGACAACTAGGCCTGGTGAGCAGTTCTTC. This encodes CAWRTTRPGEQFF. Combining the CDR3 with reference TRBV30 and TRBJ2-1 gives the whole variable domain SQTIHQWPATLVQPVGSPLSLECTVEGTSNPNLYWYRQAAGRGLQLLFYSVGIGQISSEVPQNLSASRPQDRQFILSSKKLLLSDSGFYLCAWRTTRPGEQFFGPGTRLTVL.

The V gene is TRBV29-1, the J gene TRBJ2-3, with D perhaps matching TRBD1 (6 bases). Germline V gene lookup returns CDR1 SQVTM and CDR2 ANQGSEA. This CDR3 spans 13 amino acids. V was shortened by 7 bases and J by 5 bases, with 16 bases between the two germline ends. The CDR3 is CSGGQAREDTQYF. The CDR3 DNA sequence: TGCAGCGGGGGACAAGCTCGGGAAGATACGCAGTATTTT.

A word on this clonotype: Since the CDR3 does not end with the conserved phenylalanine or tryptophan, this likely comes from a read error. V is TRBV12-3 or TRBV12-4 and J is TRBJ2-7; D might be TRBD1 (8 bases). This CDR3 is built from 14 residues. The CDR3 loop is CANSLTGGGYEQYI. The CDR3 DNA reads as TGTGCCAACAGTTTAACAGGGGGGGGGTACGAGCAGTACATC.

About this clonotype itself: It is likely a read error, because the conserved phenylalanine at the end of the CDR3 is missing. The chain joins TRBV11-2 to TRBJ2-2; D is unresolved. The CDR3 is made up of 15 amino acids. From germline, CDR1 is SGHAT and CDR2 FQNNGV. The CDR3 nucleotides are TGTGCCAGCAGCCTTCACCCCCGGTCCACCAGGGAGCTGTTTCTT. Translation gives CASSLHPRSTRELFL.

With regard to this clonotype: A much larger clone is a single base away; this may be a read error. V usage is TRBV14 and J usage is TRBJ2-5; weak D call: TRBD1 (5 bases). Trimming took off 8 bases at V and 10 bases at J, with 20 bases between the two ends. From germline, CDR1 is SGHDN and CDR2 FVKESK. This CDR3 is 13 amino acids long. For the CDR3, the DNA is TGTGCCAGCGGGTTCAAGCAGGGTCAGAGCCAGTACTTC. This codes for CASGFKQGQSQYF.

With respect to this clonotype: Without the conserved terminal phenylalanine or tryptophan, this CDR3 likely stems from a read error. Because the CDR3's place on the DNA is in doubt, the DNA is left out and the CDR3 is given as listed by TCRdb. The chain couples TRBV6-5 to TRBJ2-2; TRBD1 is taken as the D call from the table, unchecked against the DNA. The CDR3 length equals 18 residues, ends included. Germline values: CDR1 MNHEY, CDR2 SVGAGI. The CDR3 reads CASSYSYRDRRNTGELVY.